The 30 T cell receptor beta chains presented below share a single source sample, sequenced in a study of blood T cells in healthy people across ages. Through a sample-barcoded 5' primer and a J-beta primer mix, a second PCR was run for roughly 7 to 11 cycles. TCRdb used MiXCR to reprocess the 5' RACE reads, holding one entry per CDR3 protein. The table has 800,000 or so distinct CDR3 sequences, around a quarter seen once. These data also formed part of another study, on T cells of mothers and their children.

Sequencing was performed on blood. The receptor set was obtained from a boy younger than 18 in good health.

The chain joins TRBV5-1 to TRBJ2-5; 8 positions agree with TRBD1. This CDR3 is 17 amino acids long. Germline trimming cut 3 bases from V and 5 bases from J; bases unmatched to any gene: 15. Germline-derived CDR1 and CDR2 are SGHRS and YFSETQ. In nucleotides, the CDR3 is TGCGCCAGCAGCTCCTACCCGGGGCAGGGGGCTGAGGAGACCCAGTACTTC. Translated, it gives CASSSYPGQGAEETQYF.

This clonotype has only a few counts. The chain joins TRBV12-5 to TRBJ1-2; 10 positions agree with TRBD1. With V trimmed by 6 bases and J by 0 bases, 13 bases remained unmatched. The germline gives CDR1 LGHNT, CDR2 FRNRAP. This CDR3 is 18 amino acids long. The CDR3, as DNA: TGTGCTAGTGGCCCTAGACAGGGGGCCAATCTAGCTAACTATGGCTACACCTTC. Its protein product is CASGPRQGANLANYGYTF.

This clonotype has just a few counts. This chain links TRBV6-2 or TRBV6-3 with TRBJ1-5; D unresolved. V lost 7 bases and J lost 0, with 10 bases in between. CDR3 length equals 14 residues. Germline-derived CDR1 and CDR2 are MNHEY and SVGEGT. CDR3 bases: TGTGCCAGCAACGTGCCGTATAGCAATCAGCCCCAGCATTTT. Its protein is CASNVPYSNQPQHF.

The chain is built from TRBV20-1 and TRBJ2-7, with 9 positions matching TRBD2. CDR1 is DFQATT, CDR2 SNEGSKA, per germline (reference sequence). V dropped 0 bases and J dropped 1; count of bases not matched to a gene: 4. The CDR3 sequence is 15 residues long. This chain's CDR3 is CSAREAGGVSYEQYF. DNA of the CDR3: TGCAGTGCTAGAGAGGCGGGAGGGGTTTCCTACGAGCAGTACTTC.

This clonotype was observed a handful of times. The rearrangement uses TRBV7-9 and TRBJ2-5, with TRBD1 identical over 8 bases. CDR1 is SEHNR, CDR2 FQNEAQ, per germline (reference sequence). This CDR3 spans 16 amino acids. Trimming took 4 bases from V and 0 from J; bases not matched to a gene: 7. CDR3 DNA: TGTGCCAGCAGCTCCAACAGGGGGGAGAACCAAGAGACCCAGTACTTC. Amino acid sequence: CASSSNRGENQETQYF.

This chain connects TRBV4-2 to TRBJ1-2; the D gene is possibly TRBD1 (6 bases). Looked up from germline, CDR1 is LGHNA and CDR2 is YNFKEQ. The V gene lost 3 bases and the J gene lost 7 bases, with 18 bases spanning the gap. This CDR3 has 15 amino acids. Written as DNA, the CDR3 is TGTGCCAGCAGCCATATCGAGGGGGGGCCGGGTGGCTACACCTTC. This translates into CASSHIEGGPGGYTF.

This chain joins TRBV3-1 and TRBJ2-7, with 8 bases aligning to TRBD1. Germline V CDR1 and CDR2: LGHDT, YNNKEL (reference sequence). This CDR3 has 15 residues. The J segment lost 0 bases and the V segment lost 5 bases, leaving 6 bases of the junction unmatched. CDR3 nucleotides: TGTGCCAGCAGCTACCGGGACAGGAGCTCCTACGAGCAGTACTTC. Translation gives CASSYRDRSSYEQYF.

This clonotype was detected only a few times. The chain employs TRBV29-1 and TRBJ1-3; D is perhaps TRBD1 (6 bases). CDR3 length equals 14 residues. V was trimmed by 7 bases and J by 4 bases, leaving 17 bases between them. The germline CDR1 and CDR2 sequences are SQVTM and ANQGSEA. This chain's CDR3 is CSAQTGASGNTIYF. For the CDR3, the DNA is TGCAGCGCCCAGACAGGCGCCAGCGGAAACACCATATATTTT.

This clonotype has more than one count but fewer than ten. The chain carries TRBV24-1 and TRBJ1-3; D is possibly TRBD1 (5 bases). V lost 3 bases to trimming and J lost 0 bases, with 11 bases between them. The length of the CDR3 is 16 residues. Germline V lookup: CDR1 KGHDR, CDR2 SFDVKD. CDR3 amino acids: CATSDPGTDSGNTIYF. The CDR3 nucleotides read TGTGCCACCAGTGATCCAGGGACGGACTCTGGAAACACCATATATTTT.

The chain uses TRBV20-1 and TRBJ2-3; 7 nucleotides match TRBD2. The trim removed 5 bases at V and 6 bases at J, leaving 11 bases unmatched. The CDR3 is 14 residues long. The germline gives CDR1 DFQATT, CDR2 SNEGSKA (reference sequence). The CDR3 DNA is TGCAGTGCTGGAGCGGGGCCCAGCCAGGATACGCAGTATTTT. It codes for CSAGAGPSQDTQYF.

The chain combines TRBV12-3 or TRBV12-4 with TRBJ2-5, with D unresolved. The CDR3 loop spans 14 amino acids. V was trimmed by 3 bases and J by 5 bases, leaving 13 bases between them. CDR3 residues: CASSFRLSMETQYF. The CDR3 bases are TGTGCCAGCAGTTTTCGGTTGTCGATGGAGACCCAGTACTTC.

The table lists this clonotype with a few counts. CDR3 residues: CAMPGLARDYNEQFF. CDR3 bases: TGTGCCATGCCGGGACTAGCTCGGGACTACAATGAGCAGTTCTTC. V is TRBV10-3 and J is TRBJ2-1, with 9 positions matching TRBD2. CDR1 and CDR2 from the germline V gene are ENHRY and SYGVKD. After removal of 9 bases from V and 3 bases from J, the junction contained 9 bases not matched to a gene. The CDR3 is 15 residues long.

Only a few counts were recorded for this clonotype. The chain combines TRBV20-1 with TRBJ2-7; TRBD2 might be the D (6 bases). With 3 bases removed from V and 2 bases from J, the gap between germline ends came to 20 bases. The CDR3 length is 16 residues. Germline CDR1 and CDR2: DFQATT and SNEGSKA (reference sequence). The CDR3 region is CSASFPPRLETYEQYF. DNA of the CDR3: TGCAGTGCTAGCTTTCCCCCGCGACTAGAAACCTACGAGCAGTACTTC.

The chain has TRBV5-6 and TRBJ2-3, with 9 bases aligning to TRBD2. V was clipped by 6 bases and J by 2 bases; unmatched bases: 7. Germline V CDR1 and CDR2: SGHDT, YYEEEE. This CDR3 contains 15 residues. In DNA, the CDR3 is TGTGCCAGCATTAGCGGGGGATTAAACACAGATACGCAGTATTTT. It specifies CASISGGLNTDTQYF. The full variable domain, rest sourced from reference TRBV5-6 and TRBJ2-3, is DAGVTQSPTHLIKTRGQQVTLRCSPKSGHDTVSWYQQALGQGPQFIFQYYEEEERQRGNFPDRFSGHQFPNYSSELNVNALLLGDSALYLCASISGGLNTDTQYFGPGTRLTVL.

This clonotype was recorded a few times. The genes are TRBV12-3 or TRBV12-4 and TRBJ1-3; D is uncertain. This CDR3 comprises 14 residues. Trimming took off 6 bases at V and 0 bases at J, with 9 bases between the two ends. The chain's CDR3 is CASSRPISGNTIYF. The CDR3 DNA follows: TGTGCCAGCAGCCGCCCGATCTCTGGAAACACCATATATTTT.

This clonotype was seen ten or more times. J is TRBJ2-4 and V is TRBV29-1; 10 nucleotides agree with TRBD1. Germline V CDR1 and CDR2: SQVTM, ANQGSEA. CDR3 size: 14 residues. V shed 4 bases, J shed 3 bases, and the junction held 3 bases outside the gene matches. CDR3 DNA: TGCAGCGTTGGCGACAGGGGGCACAAAAACATTCAGTACTTC. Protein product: CSVGDRGHKNIQYF.

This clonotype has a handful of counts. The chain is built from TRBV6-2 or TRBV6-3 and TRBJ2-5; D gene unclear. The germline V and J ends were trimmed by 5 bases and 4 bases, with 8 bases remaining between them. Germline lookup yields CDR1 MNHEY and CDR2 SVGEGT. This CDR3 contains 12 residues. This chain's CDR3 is CASSDFGETQYF. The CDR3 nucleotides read TGTGCCAGCAGTGATTTCGGAGAGACCCAGTACTTC.

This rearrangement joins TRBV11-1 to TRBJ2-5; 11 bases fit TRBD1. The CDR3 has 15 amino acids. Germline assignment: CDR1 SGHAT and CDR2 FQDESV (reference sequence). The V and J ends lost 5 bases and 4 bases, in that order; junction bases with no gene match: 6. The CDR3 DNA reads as TGTGCCAGCAGCCGCAACGGACAGGGGGCAGAGACCCAGTACTTC. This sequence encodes CASSRNGQGAETQYF.

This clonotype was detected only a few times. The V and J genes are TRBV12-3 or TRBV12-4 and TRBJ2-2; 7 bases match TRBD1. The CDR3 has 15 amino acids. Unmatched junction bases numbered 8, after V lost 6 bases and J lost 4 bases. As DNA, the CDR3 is TGTGCCAGCAGAGAAACCGACAGGGTCACCGGGGAGCTGTTTTTT. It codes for CASRETDRVTGELFF.

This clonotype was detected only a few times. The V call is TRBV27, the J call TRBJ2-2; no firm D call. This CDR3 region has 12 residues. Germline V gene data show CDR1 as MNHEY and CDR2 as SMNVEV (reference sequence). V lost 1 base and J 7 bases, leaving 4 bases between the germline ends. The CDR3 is CASSLLSGELFF. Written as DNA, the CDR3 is TGTGCCAGCAGTTTATTAAGCGGGGAGCTGTTTTTT.

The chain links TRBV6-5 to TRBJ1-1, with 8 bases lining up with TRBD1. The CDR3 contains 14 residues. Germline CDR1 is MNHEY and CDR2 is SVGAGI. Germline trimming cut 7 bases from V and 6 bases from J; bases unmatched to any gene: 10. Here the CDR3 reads CASKGDRLSAEAFF. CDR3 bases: TGTGCCAGCAAGGGGGACAGGTTAAGCGCTGAAGCTTTCTTT.

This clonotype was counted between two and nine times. The CDR3 sequence is CASSPNDRTGGGGTQYF. Here the CDR3 DNA reads TGTGCCAGCAGCCCTAATGACAGGACAGGGGGCGGCGGGACCCAGTACTTC. V gene TRBV6-1 combines with J gene TRBJ2-5, with 11 bases identical to TRBD1. J gave up 7 bases and V 6 bases, and 16 bases lay outside the gene matches. Germline V gene data show CDR1 as MNHNS and CDR2 as SASEGT. CDR3 size: 17 residues.

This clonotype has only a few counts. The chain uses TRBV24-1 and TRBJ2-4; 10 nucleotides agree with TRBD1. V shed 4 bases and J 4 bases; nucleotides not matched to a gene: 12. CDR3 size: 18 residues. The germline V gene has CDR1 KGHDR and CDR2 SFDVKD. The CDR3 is CATSEAPGQGSIKNIQYF. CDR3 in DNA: TGTGCCACCAGTGAGGCACCGGGACAGGGGTCTATTAAAAACATTCAGTACTTC.

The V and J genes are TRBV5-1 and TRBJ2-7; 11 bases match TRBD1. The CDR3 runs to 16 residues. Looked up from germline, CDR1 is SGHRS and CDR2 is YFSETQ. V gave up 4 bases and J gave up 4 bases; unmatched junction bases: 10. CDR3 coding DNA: TGCGCCAGCAGCATCCAAACCGGGACAGGGGGGTACGAGCAGTACTTC. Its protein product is CASSIQTGTGGYEQYF.

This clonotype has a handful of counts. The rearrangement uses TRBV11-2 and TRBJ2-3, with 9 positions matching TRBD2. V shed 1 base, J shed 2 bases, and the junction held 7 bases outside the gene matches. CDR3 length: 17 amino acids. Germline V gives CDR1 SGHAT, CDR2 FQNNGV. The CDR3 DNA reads TGTGCCAGCAGCTTAGGGAGACTAGCGGCCCTCACAGATACGCAGTATTTT. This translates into CASSLGRLAALTDTQYF.

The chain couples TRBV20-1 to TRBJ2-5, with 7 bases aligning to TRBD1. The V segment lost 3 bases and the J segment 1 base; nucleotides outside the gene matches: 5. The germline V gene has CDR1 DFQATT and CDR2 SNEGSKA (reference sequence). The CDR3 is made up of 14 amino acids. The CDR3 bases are TGCAGTGCTAGTACAGGGGCCCTCCAAGAGACCCAGTACTTC. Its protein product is CSASTGALQETQYF.

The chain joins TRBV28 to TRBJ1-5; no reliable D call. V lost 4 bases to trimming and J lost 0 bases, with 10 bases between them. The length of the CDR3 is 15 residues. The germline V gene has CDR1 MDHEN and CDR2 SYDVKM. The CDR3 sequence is CASSSRAYSNQPQHF. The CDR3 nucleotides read TGTGCCAGCAGTTCTAGGGCCTATAGCAATCAGCCCCAGCATTTT.

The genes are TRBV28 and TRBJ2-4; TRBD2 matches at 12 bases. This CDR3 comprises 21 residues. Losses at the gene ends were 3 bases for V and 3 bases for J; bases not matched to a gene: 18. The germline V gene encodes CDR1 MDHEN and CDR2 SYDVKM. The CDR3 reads CASSFQILAGGEESVKNIQYF. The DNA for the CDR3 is TGTGCCAGCAGTTTCCAAATACTAGCGGGAGGCGAGGAGAGTGTCAAAAACATTCAGTACTTC.

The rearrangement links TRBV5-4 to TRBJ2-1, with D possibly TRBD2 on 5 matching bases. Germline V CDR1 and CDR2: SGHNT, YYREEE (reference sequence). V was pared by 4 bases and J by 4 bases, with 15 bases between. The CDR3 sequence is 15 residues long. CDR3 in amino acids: CASSPGLSTYNEQFF. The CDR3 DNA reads TGTGCCAGCAGCCCTGGACTGTCAACATACAATGAGCAGTTCTTC.

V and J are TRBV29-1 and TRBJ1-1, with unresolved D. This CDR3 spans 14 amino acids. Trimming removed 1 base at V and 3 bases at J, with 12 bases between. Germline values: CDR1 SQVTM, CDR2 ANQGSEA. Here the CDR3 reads CSVEVTDGYTEAFF. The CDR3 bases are TGCAGCGTTGAAGTTACAGATGGCTACACTGAAGCTTTCTTT.